This note documents a single T cell receptor (beta chain) sequence. The source of the sample is a study of OX40 agonist ivuxolimab in advanced cancers. Across the study: Of mixed ages from about 20 to 80 and averaging about 60 years, the group was about 86% male.

Data came from immunoSEQ multiplex PCR; TCRdb stores just in-frame clones and leaves some out. The sample carries under 50,000 clones, over 75% recorded once. From germline, CDR1 is GTSNPN and CDR2 SVGIG (reference sequence). This CDR3 comprises 11 residues. V and J are TRBV30 and TRBJ2-5; D might be TRBD1 (6 bases). TRBJ2-7 explains the end of the DNA better; the J call may be wrong. Specimen: CD4+ or CD8+ T cells sorted from blood, collected in a trial of the OX40 agonist ivuxolimab. This receptor was identified in an adult with an advanced solid tumor such as melanoma, head and neck, liver or kidney cancer. The CDR3 DNA follows: TGTGCCTGGAGGGACAGACACGAGCAGTACTTC. It codes for CAWRDRHEQYF.